This T cell receptor beta chain was profiled in a study of CD8 T cells in Susac syndrome. It was with random hexamers that about 0.45 to 1 ug RNA was reverse transcribed. MiXCR, applied by TCRdb to the immunoSEQ multiplex PCR reads, yields one record per CDR3 protein. Of 71,000 or so distinct CDR3 sequences in the sample, approximately 96% were seen once. The CDR3 runs 15 residues. Germline trimming cut 5 bases from V and 4 bases from J; bases unmatched to any gene: 9. The sequence was obtained from a human donor with multiple sclerosis. Sequenced input: CD4+ T cells from PBMCs. The chain carries TRBV12-3 or TRBV12-4 and TRBJ2-5; 8 nucleotides align to TRBD1. This CDR3 is CASSLWTGKRETQYF. CDR3 in DNA: TGTGCCAGCAGTCTATGGACAGGGAAGAGAGAGACCCAGTACTTC.